The text below deals with one T cell receptor (beta chain). The CDR3 spans 15 residues. The germline gives CDR1 MNHEY, CDR2 SVGAGI. Trimming took 0 bases from V and 8 from J; bases not matched to a gene: 9. This entry belongs to a study of blood T cell repertoires in COVID-19. For the study at large: The samples span acute and convalescent COVID-19 from the United States, Italy and Spain. The cDNA or gDNA used as material had been derived from T cells, B-cell-depleted T cells, or PBMCs.

In the source study's methods: Estimates of nucleated cell counts were drawn from the amplification of reference gene primers. Assay: immunoSEQ multiplex PCR; the TCRdb copy retains only in-frame clones and omits some. V and J calls and clone size are copied from that table; D and trimming were computed from the DNA. This sample has over 300,000 clones, with 85% to 90% found just once. Material: peripheral blood. The genes are TRBV6-5 and TRBJ1-1, with 7 positions matching TRBD1. This TCR was recovered from a man aged 18 to 30 with active or convalescent COVID-19. The CDR3 loop is CASSYSIGMGQEAFF. DNA of the CDR3: TGTGCCAGCAGTTACTCGATCGGAATGGGACAGGAAGCTTTCTTT.